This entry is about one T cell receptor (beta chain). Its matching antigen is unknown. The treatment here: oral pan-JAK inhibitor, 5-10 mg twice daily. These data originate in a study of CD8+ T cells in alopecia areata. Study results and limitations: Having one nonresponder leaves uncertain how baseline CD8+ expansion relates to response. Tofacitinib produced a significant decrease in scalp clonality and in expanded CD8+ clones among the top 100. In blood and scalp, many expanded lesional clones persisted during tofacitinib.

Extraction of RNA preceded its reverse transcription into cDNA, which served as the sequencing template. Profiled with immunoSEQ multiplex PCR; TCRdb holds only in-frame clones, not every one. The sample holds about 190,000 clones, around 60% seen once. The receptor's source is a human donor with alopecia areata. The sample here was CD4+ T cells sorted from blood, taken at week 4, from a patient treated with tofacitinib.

The CDR3 is CATSSGTSGRGADTQYF. Written as DNA, the CDR3 is TGTGCCACCAGCAGTGGGACTAGCGGGAGGGGAGCGGATACGCAGTATTTT. The chain employs TRBV15 and TRBJ2-3; 16 positions match TRBD2. V dropped 3 bases and J dropped 6; count of bases not matched to a gene: 6. The germline CDR1 and CDR2 sequences are LNHNV and YYDKDF (reference sequence). The CDR3 has 17 amino acids.